This T cell receptor beta chain derives from a study of STAT3 mutations in large granular lymphocyte leukemia. In the study overall: Immunosuppressive therapy was given to more than half of T-LGLL patients.

This clone came up a few times. Antigen unknown. This CDR3 has 12 amino acids. Trimming stripped 6 bases from V and 4 bases from J, with 7 bases between. Germline CDR1 is SNHLY and CDR2 is FYNNEI. Average productive template count per sample was about 40,773. TCRdb's table, derived via immunoSEQ multiplex PCR, lists solely in-frame clones and lacks some. This table has approximately 42,000 clones, about 81% appearing once. Study results and caveats: Every T-cell large granular lymphocyte leukemia patient had at least one immunodominant TCR beta clonotype. In about 35% of the 18 patients, new TCR clonotypes emerged after therapy.

The TCR comes from a human donor with T large granular lymphocyte leukemia. Some clones in this sample may be carry-over from other donors' samples. The sequencing sample was made of PBMCs. This chain joins TRBV2 and TRBJ1-3; D ambiguous. The CDR3 DNA follows: TGTGCCAGCAGGGGAGACGGAAACACCATATATTTT. As protein: CASRGDGNTIYF.